This T cell receptor beta chain was recovered during a study of blood T cell repertoires in COVID-19. Study background: Samples came from the United States, Italy and Spain, spanning acute and convalescent COVID-19. The cDNA or gDNA used as material had been derived from T cells, B-cell-depleted T cells, or PBMCs.

In the authors' methods: Reference gene primer amplification gave estimated nucleated cell counts. This table comes from immunoSEQ multiplex PCR, and its TCRdb copy is limited to in-frame clones, with some not included. V and J calls plus clone size are reproduced from that table; the DNA served to infer D and trimming. This table holds 270,000 or so clones, 83% found once. The material sequenced was peripheral blood. The TCR was taken from a woman in her forties or fifties who had recovered from COVID-19.

This chain's CDR3 is CASSAGTSNLRAEQYF. CDR3 in DNA: TGTGCCAGCAGCGCCGGAACTAGTAACCTCCGGGCCGAGCAGTACTTC. The chain links TRBV9 to TRBJ2-7, with D possibly matching TRBD2 (5 bases). V was pared by 3 bases and J by 6 bases, with 22 bases between. The germline gives CDR1 SGDLS, CDR2 YYNGEE. The CDR3 has 16 amino acids. Full variable domain (rest looked up from reference TRBV9 and TRBJ2-7): DSGVTQTPKHLITATGQRVTLRCSPRSGDLSVYWYQQSLDQGLQFLIQYYNGEERAKGNILERFSAQQFPDLHSELNLSSLELGDSALYFCASSAGTSNLRAEQYFGPGTRLTVT.